Listed below are T cell receptor beta chains from one sample, sequenced in a study of cytomegalovirus exposure and HLA in healthy donors. The data were produced by immunoSEQ multiplex PCR, yet TCRdb's version contains in-frame clones alone and is incomplete. In total, the table holds about 160,000 clones. The material sequenced was PBMCs. These receptors came from a man aged 25-45 years in good health and CMV-seronegative. Each CDR3 is given with its conserved first and last residue.

TRBJ1-5,TRBV6-1,CASIGQLTNQPQHF
TRBJ1-4,TRBV7-2,CASSPQGSKLFF
-,TRBV6-5,CASSYRDRATYEQYF
TRBJ1-4,TRBV28,CASSLAGQGNEKLFF
TRBJ2-6,TRBV5-4,CASSFLDRTGANVLTF
TRBJ2-1,TRBV7-2,CASSLGPGLAGIWQFF
TRBJ2-5,TRBV5-1,CASSLGDTSYETQYF
TRBJ2-7,TRBV10-1,CASSEGTVSSYEQYF
TRBJ2-7,TRBV19,CASSMATSKPSYEQYF
TRBJ2-2,TRBV19,CASLDRVNTGELFF
TRBJ2-7,TRBV5-6,CASSLSVVRLAHHEQYF
TRBJ2-7,TRBV14,CASSPAGGGFWGEQYF
TRBJ1-2,TRBV7-9,CASSLVDRSYRANYGYTF
TRBJ1-1,TRBV5-1,CASSPWTGGDTEAFF
TRBJ2-2,TRBV7-6,CASSPDTGELFF
TRBJ2-7,TRBV12-5,CASGPEGGEQYF
TRBJ2-1,TRBV30,CAWSLLYSYNEQFF
TRBJ2-3,TRBV10-3,CAISESKAGDTQYF
TRBJ2-1,TRBV6-5,CASSYSAGGSYNEQFF
TRBJ1-2,TRBV6-5,CASSYSTGGYGYTF
TRBJ2-7,TRBV7-2,CASSSSGLAGRYEQYF
TRBJ2-6,TRBV5-4,CASRTTGTGANVLTF
TRBJ2-7,TRBV11-2,CASSPTFFSGRPYEQYF
TRBJ2-7,TRBV5-1,CASSAGLAAGYEQYF
TRBJ2-1,TRBV28,CASSLGSSSYNEQFF
TRBJ1-2,TRBV5-6,CASSLTGGPLANYGYTF
TRBJ2-1,TRBV28,CASSLNLENEQFF
TRBJ2-7,TRBV5-1,CASSPSGTLSSYEQYF
TRBJ1-5,TRBV28,CASSLMGGAVQPQHF
TRBJ1-2,TRBV21-1,CASSKGRRRTGSHYGYTF
TRBJ2-3,TRBV10-3,CAITERSITDTQYF
TRBJ1-4,TRBV6-1,CASSGGRGDRDEKLFF
TRBJ2-2,TRBV7-8,CASSRGGTTNTGELFF
-,TRBV19,CASSFRRTVSYEQYF
TRBJ2-4,TRBV19,CASSKTALAKNIQYF
TRBJ1-1,TRBV10-2,CASSEDRNTEAFF
TRBJ1-5,TRBV28,CASSSGTGGNQPQHF
TRBJ2-5,TRBV28,CATENRGLETQYF
TRBJ2-7,TRBV4-1,CASREKYF
TRBJ1-2,TRBV7-2,CASSLPGGNGYTF
TRBJ1-1,TRBV28,CASSPTPPGTGGARLMNTEAFF
TRBJ2-7,TRBV5-1,CASSFGFVYEQYF
TRBJ1-2,TRBV13,CASSGSSRAYGYTF
TRBJ2-1,TRBV9,CASSVGGGNYNEQFF
TRBJ2-3,TRBV11-2,CASSPTSGSFTDTQYF
TRBJ2-5,TRBV28,CASSLPQGWAYF
TRBJ1-6,TRBV7-3,CASSLRSDSPLHF
TRBJ2-2,TRBV2,CASSTPMGLAGIGTGELFF
TRBJ2-3,TRBV12-5,CASGLVKSLGDTQYF